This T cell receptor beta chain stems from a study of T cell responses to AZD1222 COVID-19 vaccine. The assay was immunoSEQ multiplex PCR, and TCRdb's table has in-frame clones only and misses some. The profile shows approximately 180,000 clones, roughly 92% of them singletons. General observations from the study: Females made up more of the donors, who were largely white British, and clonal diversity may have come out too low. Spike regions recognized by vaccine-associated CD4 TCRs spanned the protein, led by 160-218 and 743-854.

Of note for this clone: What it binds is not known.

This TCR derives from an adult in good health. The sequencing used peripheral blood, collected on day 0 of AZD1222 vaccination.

The CDR3 DNA reads TGTGCCAGCAGTGAAGGGGCTTTTCAAGAGACCCAGTACTTC. Amino acid sequence: CASSEGAFQETQYF. This sequence joins TRBV25-1 and TRBJ2-5; D possibly corresponds to TRBD1 (5 bases). CDR1 and CDR2 (germline): MGHDK, SYGVNS. Trimming took off 2 bases at V and 2 bases at J, with 9 bases between the two ends. This CDR3 has 14 residues.